This T cell receptor beta chain was sequenced in a study of blood T cell repertoires in COVID-19. At the level of the study: T cells, B-cell-depleted T cells, or PBMCs provided the cDNA or gDNA that served as material.

Living in under 30 US areas, the participants were between about 18 and 100 years of age. The study counted Cohort 3 donors as recovered given two negative PCRs, clearance, or symptom resolution. The CDR3 is made up of 17 amino acids. The V end was cut by 5 bases, the J end by 2 bases, with 20 bases between. Germline CDR1 and CDR2: SGHVS and FNYEAQ. Assay: immunoSEQ multiplex PCR; the TCRdb copy retains only in-frame clones and omits some. The repertoire has about 410,000 clones, roughly 88% of them found once; the top ten carry 0.6% to 0.7%. Sequenced material: PBMCs or T cells enriched from blood (not recorded which). V gene TRBV7-6 combines with J gene TRBJ2-3; perhaps TRBD2 as D (6 bases). The sequence was collected from a man between 18 and 29 years old who had recovered from COVID-19. CDR3 residues: CASSKVPAGSPTDTQYF. The CDR3 nucleotides are TGTGCCAGCAGCAAGGTCCCCGCCGGGAGTCCCACAGATACGCAGTATTTT.